The 7 T cell receptor beta chains given below trace back to one sample, sequenced in a study of CD8 T cells in ankylosing spondylitis. TCRdb reprocessed the 5' RACE reads via MiXCR and lists one record per CDR3 protein. The sample lists about 750,000 distinct CDR3 sequences, roughly 20% occurring once. The antigens of these receptors remain unknown. Notes on the study in general: Ankylosing spondylitis blood appeared to be characterized by a TCR beta motif of 8 or 9 highly homologous variants.

The sample was blood, either unsorted or a sorted T cell fraction (not recorded which). The receptors derive from a male donor with ankylosing spondylitis.

The CDR3 sequence: CASSLGRTGNTIYF. CDR3 DNA sequence: TGTGCCAGCAGCTTGGGGCGCACTGGAAACACCATATATTTT. The chain links TRBV9 to TRBJ1-3, with D tentatively TRBD1 (5 bases). From germline, CDR1 is SGDLS and CDR2 YYNGEE. The CDR3 totals 14 residues. V was cut by 4 bases and J by 2 bases, with 10 bases left in between.

This clonotype was observed a few times. V is TRBV5-1 and J is TRBJ2-1, with 8 positions matching TRBD2. From germline, CDR1 is SGHRS and CDR2 YFSETQ. CDR3 length equals 14 residues. The junction had 8 bases not matched to a gene; V was cut back by 4 bases and J by 8 bases. CDR3 amino acids: CASSGEAGAYEQFF. The CDR3 DNA reads TGCGCCAGCAGCGGAGAAGCGGGAGCCTATGAGCAGTTCTTC.

This clonotype was recorded a few times. The chain is built from TRBV10-3 and TRBJ2-7, with TRBD2 as a possible D gene (5 bases). The V gene's germline CDR1 is ENHRY and CDR2 SYGVKD. This CDR3 has 11 residues. V lost 8 bases, J lost 6 bases, and 11 bases lay in between. CDR3 region: CAIGLAAEQYF. CDR3 bases: TGTGCCATCGGCCTAGCTGCCGAGCAGTACTTC.

This clonotype was observed a few times. The V and J genes are TRBV6-6 and TRBJ2-5; weak D call: TRBD1 (5 bases). The V gene lost 6 bases and the J gene lost 5 bases, with 13 bases spanning the gap. The CDR3 contains 13 residues. CDR1 and CDR2 from the germline V gene are MNHNY and SVGAGI (reference sequence). The CDR3 DNA is TGTGCCAGCAGCTACGACAGATACGAGACCCAGTACTTC. Translated: CASSYDRYETQYF.

The chain has TRBV5-1 and TRBJ2-5; tentatively, D is TRBD1 (6 bases). V lost 4 bases and J 1 base, leaving 14 bases between the germline ends. Germline lookup yields CDR1 SGHRS and CDR2 YFSETQ. There are 15 residues in the CDR3. The CDR3 loop is CASSITTGRQETQYF. The CDR3 bases are TGCGCCAGCAGCATAACAACAGGGCGCCAAGAGACCCAGTACTTC.

This clonotype was seen a handful of times. This sequence joins TRBV15 and TRBJ2-2, with 9 bases matching TRBD1. In germline, CDR1 is LNHNV, CDR2 YYDKDF (reference sequence). Trimming removed 8 bases from V and 3 bases from J; junction bases left unmatched: 7. This CDR3 comprises 15 residues. The CDR3 DNA follows: TGTGCCACCGCGTTATGGGACAGGGACACCGGGGAGCTGTTTTTT. As protein: CATALWDRDTGELFF.

V gene TRBV20-1 combines with J gene TRBJ2-1, with 11 bases that match TRBD1. CDR1 is DFQATT and CDR2 is SNEGSKA in the germline V gene (reference sequence). Trimming cost V 4 bases and J 0 bases; bases outside gene matches: 11. This CDR3 has 18 residues. The CDR3 nucleotides are TGCAGTGCTACGCCGGGACAGGGGGGAATTGGCTCCTACAATGAGCAGTTCTTC. Protein: CSATPGQGGIGSYNEQFF.